Shown below are 8 T cell receptor beta chains from a single sample sequenced in a study of blood T cell repertoires in COVID-19. The table came from immunoSEQ multiplex PCR; TCRdb's copy has only in-frame clones and leaves some out. The sample holds about 220,000 clones; under 90% are singletons and the top ten take approximately 5.1%. Material for sequencing was peripheral blood. These receptors all stem from a woman aged 55-70 years who had recovered from COVID-19.

This chain connects TRBV11-2 to TRBJ1-1; D remains ambiguous. The V gene lost 1 base and the J gene lost 10 bases, with 10 bases spanning the gap. The CDR3 has 12 residues. Germline assignment: CDR1 SGHAT and CDR2 FQNNGV. The CDR3 region has the DNA TGTGCCAGCAGCTTAGTTGGCGGAACAGCTTTCTTT. Translation gives CASSLVGGTAFF.

This chain uses TRBV9 with TRBJ2-1; perhaps TRBD2 as D (7 bases). Trimming shortened V by 0 bases and J by 7 bases, and 14 bases separated the two germline ends. CDR1 is SGDLS and CDR2 is YYNGEE in the germline V gene. The CDR3 covers 15 residues. The CDR3 is CASSVGGGGANEQFF. The CDR3 bases are TGTGCCAGCAGCGTAGGTGGCGGGGGCGCGAATGAGCAGTTCTTC.

In this sample, this clone turned up once. The rearrangement uses TRBV7-9 and TRBJ2-5; a possible D gene is TRBD2 (7 bases). The CDR3 runs 16 residues. Trimming took off 6 bases at V and 1 base at J, with 18 bases between the two ends. Germline V gives CDR1 SEHNR, CDR2 FQNEAQ (reference sequence). CDR3 sequence reads: CASRRWLGGLQETQYF. In DNA form, the CDR3 reads TGTGCCAGCAGGAGATGGTTGGGGGGGCTCCAAGAGACCCAGTACTTC.

The chain recombines TRBV7-8 with TRBJ1-4, with 8 bases lining up with TRBD1. The CDR3 is 14 amino acids. Germline values: CDR1 SGHVS, CDR2 FQNEAQ. V gave up 3 bases and J gave up 10 bases; unmatched junction bases: 7. The CDR3 spells CASSFQGAGGKLFF. The CDR3, as DNA: TGTGCCAGCAGCTTCCAGGGGGCCGGAGGAAAACTGTTTTTT. The full variable domain, in which reference TRBV7-8 and TRBJ1-4 provide the parts outside the CDR3, is GAGVSQSPRYKVAKRGQDVALRCDPISGHVSLFWYQQALGQGPEFLTYFQNEAQLDKSGLPSDRFFAERPEGSVSTLKIQRTQQEDSAVYLCASSFQGAGGKLFFGSGTQLSVL.

This sequence joins TRBV6-5 and TRBJ1-1, with TRBD1 as a possible D gene (6 bases). This CDR3 has 16 amino acids. Germline V gives CDR1 MNHEY, CDR2 SVGAGI. Trimming shortened V by 6 bases and J by 0 bases, and 17 bases separated the two germline ends. CDR3 amino acids: CASSYNTGLMNTEAFF. CDR3 in DNA: TGTGCCAGCAGCTACAATACAGGGTTGATGAACACTGAAGCTTTCTTT.

V gene TRBV10-3 combines with J gene TRBJ1-1; perhaps TRBD1 as D (6 bases). Trimming stripped 3 bases from V and 3 bases from J, with 11 bases between. The germline V gene has CDR1 ENHRY and CDR2 SYGVKD. This CDR3 has 14 residues. For the CDR3, the DNA is TGTGCCATCAGTGAACAGGGTGGGGACACTGAAGCTTTCTTT. This codes for CAISEQGGDTEAFF.

This clone was picked up one time. The chain carries TRBV6-6 and TRBJ1-1; D ambiguous. This CDR3 is 13 amino acids long. V lost 2 bases, J lost 6 bases, and 10 bases lay in between. Germline V gene lookup returns CDR1 MNHNY and CDR2 SVGAGI (reference sequence). This CDR3 is CASSYDGPAEAFF. The CDR3 nucleotides are TGTGCCAGCAGTTACGATGGGCCCGCTGAAGCTTTCTTT.

V and J are TRBV29-1 and TRBJ2-5, with TRBD2 identical over 9 bases. Germline V gene lookup returns CDR1 SQVTM and CDR2 ANQGSEA. Unmatched junction bases numbered 16, after V lost 7 bases and J lost 1 base. This CDR3 contains 17 residues. CDR3 coding DNA: TGCAGCGCCACCGGGACTAGCCTGCTTCGCGTCCAAGAGACCCAGTACTTC. Translation gives CSATGTSLLRVQETQYF.